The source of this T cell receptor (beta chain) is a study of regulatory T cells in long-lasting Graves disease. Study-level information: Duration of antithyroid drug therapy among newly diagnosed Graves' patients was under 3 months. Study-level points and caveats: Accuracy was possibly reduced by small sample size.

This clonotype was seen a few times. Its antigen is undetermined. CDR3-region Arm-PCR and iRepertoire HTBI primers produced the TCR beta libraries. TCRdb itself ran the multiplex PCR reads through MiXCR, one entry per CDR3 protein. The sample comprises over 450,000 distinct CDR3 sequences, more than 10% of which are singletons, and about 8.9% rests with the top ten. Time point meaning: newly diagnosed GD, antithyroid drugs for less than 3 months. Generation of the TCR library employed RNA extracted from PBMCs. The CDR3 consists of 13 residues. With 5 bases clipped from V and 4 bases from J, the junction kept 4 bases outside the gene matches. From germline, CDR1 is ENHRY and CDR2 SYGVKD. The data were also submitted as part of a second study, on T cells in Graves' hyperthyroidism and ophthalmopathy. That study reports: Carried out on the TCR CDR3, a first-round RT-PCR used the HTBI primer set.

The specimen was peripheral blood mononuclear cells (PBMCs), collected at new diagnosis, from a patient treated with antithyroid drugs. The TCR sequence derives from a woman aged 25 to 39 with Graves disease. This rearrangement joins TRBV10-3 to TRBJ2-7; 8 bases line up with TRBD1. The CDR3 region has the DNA TGTGCCATCAGTTTTGACAGGGGTTACGAGCAGTACTTC. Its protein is CAISFDRGYEQYF.